The entry below describes one T cell receptor (beta chain). This clonotype is medium-sized (0.01 to 0.1%) in its sample. Its antigen is still unknown. Base qualities are not recorded, but no much larger clone differs from it by a single base. This sample stems from a study of esophageal squamous cell carcinoma tumors (dated by TCRdb to the early 2020s). A note on the overall study: Using principal component analysis combined with K-means clustering of immunohistochemical values for T-cell and checkpoint markers, the researchers divided patients into immuno relation high and low groups. A wider cohort of approximately 53 surgically treated esophageal squamous cell carcinoma patients in Japan was included, comprising roughly 21 high and some 30 low immuno relation cases. TCR sequencing covered some ten patients: five randomly selected high immuno relation cases and five background-matched low immuno relation cases. The goal of the study was to evaluate both the diversity of the TCR repertoire and the shared TCR repertoires of T cells inside the tumor environment of esophageal squamous cell carcinoma. Across the roughly 9 cases, under 2 million TCRalpha and some 1.2 million TCRbeta total reads were obtained, of which roughly 29,000 and 37,000 were unique.

Germline trimming: 2 bases from V, 3 bases from J; junction bases outside gene matches: 3. CDR1 and CDR2, per the germline V gene, are LGHNT and FRNRAP. From the cysteine up to the phenylalanine, the CDR3 has a length of 15 residues. Only the CDR3 region is kept as DNA, spanning 45 bases read in frame from base 1. Library prep was done by 5' RACE. PCR with KAPA HiFi used TCRalpha or TCRbeta constant-region primers plus a P20EA primer, followed by nested second PCR with CA2 or CB2. Amplification of TCR genes was performed by unbiased adaptor ligation RT-PCR, in which reverse transcription was carried out with Superscript III and a polyT18-containing BSL-18E primer. Following second-strand synthesis and blunting, the P10EA/P20EA adaptor was ligated to the 5' end of the cDNA, and NotI digestion was then performed. The first and second PCRs ran 20 to 25 cycles of 98°C for 20 s, 65°C for 30 s and 72°C for 1 min. The Nextera XT Index kit v2 Set A was used to index the amplicons, which were pooled in equimolar amounts and quantified with a Qubit 2.0 Fluorometer. Sequencing was carried out on the Illumina MiSeq platform with 2x300 bp paired-end reads. The paper's processing steps were these. V and J genes were assigned to reads on the basis of highest identity to IMGT reference sequences using Repertoire Genesis software ver.1.0. CDR3 was defined from Cys104 to Phe118 plus Gly119 and translated, and unique sequence reads were defined by distinct V, J and CDR3 amino acids. Shared V|J combinations were selected when significance was reached in both a Fisher's exact test in edgeR and a Mann Whitney U test. After singletons were removed and 500 repertoire combinations were bootstrapped, the repertoire dissimilarity index was calculated with the R rdi package. The raw public reads went through TCRdb reprocessing: fastp at Q25, MiXCR clone calling, in-frame beta chains kept. CDR3 protein duplicates are merged, each entry listing the most common genes and DNA. The V and J calls were determined by TCRdb, not by the authors. Counted in this sample were around 5,900 distinct CDR3 sequences; about 20% of them appeared once. The ten largest clones capture around 32% of the sample.

What the authors observed across the whole study: Three of the 10 cases showed a single dominant TCRalpha VJ recombination with apparently reduced TCRalpha diversity. Roughly 26 TRAV|TRAJ and about two dozen TRBV|TRBJ combinations, including TRAV13-1|TRAJ22 and TRBV7-9|TRBJ2-7, appeared to be shared among high immuno relation cases. Since the TCRalpha and TCRbeta chains were sequenced separately, neither the chain pairing nor the recognized antigens could be determined. Given the large variation in the TCRalphabeta repertoire, the shared V|J recombination candidates might have been chosen by chance. Only a few cases were included in the TCR repertoire analysis, and no investigation at the CDR3 clonotype level was carried out. The high and low immuno relation groups did not differ in total TCR repertoire counts, but the high immuno relation group had more significant repertoire counts.

Patients who had received neoadjuvant chemotherapy or for whom clinical information was lacking were excluded from enrollment. All of the TCR-sequenced cases shown were male, and each had a subtotal esophagectomy with 2- or 3-field lymphadenectomy. No T-cell sorting was done; instead, RNA was pulled from bulk tumor tissue sections using a Qiagen AllPrep kit. Until RNA extraction, small sections of surgically resected tumor tissue were kept in RNAlater reagent at -80 degrees C. The sequence was collected from a man between 50 and 79 years old with esophageal squamous cell carcinoma. Specimen: tumor tissue. The chain joins TRBV12-5 to TRBJ2-1; 8 junctional bases match TRBD2. The CDR3 protein is CASGLFLAGYNEQFF. The nucleotide sequence is TGTGCTAGTGGTTTGTTCCTAGCGGGCTACAATGAGCAGTTCTTC.